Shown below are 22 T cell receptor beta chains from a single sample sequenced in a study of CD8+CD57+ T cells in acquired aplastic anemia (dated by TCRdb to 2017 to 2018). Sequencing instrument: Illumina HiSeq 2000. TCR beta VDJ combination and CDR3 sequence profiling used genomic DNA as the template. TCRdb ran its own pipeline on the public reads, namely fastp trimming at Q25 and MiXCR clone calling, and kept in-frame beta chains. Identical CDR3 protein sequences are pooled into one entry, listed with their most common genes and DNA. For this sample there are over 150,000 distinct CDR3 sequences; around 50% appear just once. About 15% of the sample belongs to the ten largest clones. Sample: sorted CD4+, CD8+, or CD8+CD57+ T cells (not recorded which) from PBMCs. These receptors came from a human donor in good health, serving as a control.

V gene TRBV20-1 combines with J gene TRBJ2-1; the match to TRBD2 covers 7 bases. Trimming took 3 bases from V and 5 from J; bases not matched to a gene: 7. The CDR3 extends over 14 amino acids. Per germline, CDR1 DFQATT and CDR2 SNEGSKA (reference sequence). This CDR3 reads CSARVGGVNNEQFF. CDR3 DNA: TGCAGTGCTAGGGTGGGGGGGGTCAACAATGAGCAGTTCTTC.

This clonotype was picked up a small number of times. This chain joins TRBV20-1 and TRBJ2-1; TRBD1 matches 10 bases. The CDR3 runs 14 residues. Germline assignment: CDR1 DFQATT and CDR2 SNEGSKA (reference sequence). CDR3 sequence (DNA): TGCAGGGTCGGACAGGGGGTTCTAATGGGTGAGCAGTTCTTC. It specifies CRVGQGVLMGEQFF.

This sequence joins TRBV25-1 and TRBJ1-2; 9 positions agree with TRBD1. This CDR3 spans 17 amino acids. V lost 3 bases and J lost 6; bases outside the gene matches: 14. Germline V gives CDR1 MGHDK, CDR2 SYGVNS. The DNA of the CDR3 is TGTGCCAGCAGTGAGAGCCAAACCGGGACAGGGACCCATGGCTACACCTTC. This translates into CASSESQTGTGTHGYTF.

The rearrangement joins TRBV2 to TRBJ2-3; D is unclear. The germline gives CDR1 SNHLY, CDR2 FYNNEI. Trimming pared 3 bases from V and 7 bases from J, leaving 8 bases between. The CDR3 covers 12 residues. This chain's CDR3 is CASSDTTNTQYF. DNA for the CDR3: TGTGCCAGCAGTGATACGACCAATACGCAGTATTTT.

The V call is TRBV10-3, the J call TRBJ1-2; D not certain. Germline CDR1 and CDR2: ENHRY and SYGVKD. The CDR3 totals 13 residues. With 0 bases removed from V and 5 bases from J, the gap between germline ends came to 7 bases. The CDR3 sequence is CAISESPPYGYTF. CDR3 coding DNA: TGTGCCATCAGTGAGTCCCCGCCTTATGGCTACACCTTC.

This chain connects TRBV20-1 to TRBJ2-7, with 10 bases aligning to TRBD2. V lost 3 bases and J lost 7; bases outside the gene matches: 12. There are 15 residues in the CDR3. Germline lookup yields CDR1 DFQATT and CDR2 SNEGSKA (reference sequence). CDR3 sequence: CSARTGTSDREEQYF. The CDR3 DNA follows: TGCAGTGCTAGGACCGGGACTAGCGATCGGGAAGAGCAGTACTTC.

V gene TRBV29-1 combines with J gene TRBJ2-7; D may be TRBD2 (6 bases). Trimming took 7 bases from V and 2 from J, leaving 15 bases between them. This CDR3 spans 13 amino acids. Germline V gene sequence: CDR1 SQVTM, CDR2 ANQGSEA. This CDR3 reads CSGRGIDAYEQYF. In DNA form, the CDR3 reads TGCAGCGGGAGGGGTATAGACGCCTACGAGCAGTACTTC.

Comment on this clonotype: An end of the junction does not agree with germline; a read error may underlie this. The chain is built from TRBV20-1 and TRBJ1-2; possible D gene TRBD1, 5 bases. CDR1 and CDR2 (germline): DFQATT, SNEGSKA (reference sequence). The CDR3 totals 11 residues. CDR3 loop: CSVREGYGYTF. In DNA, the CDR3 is TGCAGTGTTAGAGAGGGGTATGGCTACACCTTC.

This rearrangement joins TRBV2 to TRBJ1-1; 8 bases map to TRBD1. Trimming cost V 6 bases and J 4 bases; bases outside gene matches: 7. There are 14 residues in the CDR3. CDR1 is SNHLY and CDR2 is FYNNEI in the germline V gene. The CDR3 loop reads CASRQTGGGTEAFF. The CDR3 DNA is TGTGCCAGCAGGCAAACAGGGGGGGGCACTGAAGCTTTCTTT.

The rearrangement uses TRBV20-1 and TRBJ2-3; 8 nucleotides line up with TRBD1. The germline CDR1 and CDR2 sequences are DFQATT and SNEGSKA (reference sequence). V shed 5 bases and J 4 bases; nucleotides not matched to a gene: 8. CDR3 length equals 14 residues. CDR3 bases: TGCAGTGCTCCAAGGACAGGGAGCTCAGATACGCAGTATTTT. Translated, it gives CSAPRTGSSDTQYF.

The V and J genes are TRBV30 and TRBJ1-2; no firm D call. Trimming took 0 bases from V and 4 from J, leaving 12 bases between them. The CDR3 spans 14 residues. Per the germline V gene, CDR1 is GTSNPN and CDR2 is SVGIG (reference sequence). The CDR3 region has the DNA TGTGCCTGGAGTGTACTCGGCATAGGCTATGGCTACACCTTC. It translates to CAWSVLGIGYGYTF. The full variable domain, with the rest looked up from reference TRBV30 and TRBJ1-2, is SQTIHQWPATLVQPVGSPLSLECTVEGTSNPNLYWYRQAAGRGLQLLFYSVGIGQISSEVPQNLSASRPQDRQFILSSKKLLLSDSGFYLCAWSVLGIGYGYTFGSGTRLTVV.

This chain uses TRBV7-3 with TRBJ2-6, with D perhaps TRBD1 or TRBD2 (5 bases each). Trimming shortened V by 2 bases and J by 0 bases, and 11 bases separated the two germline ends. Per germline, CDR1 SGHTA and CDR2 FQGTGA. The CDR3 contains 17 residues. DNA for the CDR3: TGTGCCAGCAGCTTAGGGGGACCGGGCTCTGGGGCCAACGTCCTGACTTTC. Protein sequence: CASSLGGPGSGANVLTF.

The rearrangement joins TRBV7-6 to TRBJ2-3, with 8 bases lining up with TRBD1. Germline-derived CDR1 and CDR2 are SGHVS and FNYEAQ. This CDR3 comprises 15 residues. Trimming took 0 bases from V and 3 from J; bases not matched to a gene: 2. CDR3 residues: CASSLAGQGTDTQYF. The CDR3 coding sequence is TGTGCCAGCAGCTTAGCCGGACAGGGAACAGATACGCAGTATTTT.

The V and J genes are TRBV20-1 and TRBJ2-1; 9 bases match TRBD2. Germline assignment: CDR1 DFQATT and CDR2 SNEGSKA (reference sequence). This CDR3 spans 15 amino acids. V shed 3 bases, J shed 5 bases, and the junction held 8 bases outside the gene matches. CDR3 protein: CSASSAGGHHNEQFF. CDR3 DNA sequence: TGCAGTGCTAGCTCCGCGGGGGGGCACCACAATGAGCAGTTCTTC.

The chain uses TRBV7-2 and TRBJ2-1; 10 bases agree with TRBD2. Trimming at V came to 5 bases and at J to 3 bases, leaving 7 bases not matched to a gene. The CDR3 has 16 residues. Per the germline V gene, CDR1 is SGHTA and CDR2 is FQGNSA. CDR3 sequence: CASSTLAGGHYNEQFF. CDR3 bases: TGTGCCAGCAGCACATTAGCGGGGGGCCACTACAATGAGCAGTTCTTC.

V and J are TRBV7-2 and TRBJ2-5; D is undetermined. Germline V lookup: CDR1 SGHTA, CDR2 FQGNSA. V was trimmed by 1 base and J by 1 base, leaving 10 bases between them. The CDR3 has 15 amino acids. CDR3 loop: CASSLGGIPQETQYF. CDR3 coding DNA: TGTGCCAGCAGCTTAGGTGGGATCCCCCAAGAGACCCAGTACTTC.

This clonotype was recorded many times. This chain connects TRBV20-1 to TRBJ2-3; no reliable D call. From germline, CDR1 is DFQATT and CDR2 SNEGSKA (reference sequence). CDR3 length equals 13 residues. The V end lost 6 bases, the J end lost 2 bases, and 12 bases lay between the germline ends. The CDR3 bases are TGCAGTGCACTTGAGGTTGTCACAGATACGCAGTATTTT. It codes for CSALEVVTDTQYF.

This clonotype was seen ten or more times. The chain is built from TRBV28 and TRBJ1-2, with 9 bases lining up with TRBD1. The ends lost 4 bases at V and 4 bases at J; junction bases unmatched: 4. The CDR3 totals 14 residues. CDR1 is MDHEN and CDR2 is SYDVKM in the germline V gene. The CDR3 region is CASSYPDRGYGYTF. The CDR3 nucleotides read TGTGCCAGCAGTTACCCGGACAGGGGCTATGGCTACACCTTC.

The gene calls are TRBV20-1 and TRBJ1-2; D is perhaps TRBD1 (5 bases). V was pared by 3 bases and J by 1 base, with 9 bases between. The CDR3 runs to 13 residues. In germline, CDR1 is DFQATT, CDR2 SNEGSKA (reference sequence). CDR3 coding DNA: TGCAGTGCTAGTCGGCAGGGTAACTATGGCTACACCTTC. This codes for CSASRQGNYGYTF.

CDR3 sequence (DNA): TGTGCCACCATCGACGGGGCGAATCAGCCCCAGCATTTT. Its protein is CATIDGANQPQHF. This sequence joins TRBV24-1 and TRBJ1-5, with D possibly TRBD1 on 5 matching bases. The length of the CDR3 is 13 residues. V was trimmed by 8 bases and J by 4 bases, leaving 11 bases between them. Germline V gene data show CDR1 as KGHDR and CDR2 as SFDVKD.

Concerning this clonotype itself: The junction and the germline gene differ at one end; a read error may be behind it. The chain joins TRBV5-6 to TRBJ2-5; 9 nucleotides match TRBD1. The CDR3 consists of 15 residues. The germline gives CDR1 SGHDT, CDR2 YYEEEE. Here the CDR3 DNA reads TGTGCCAGCAGCTCCGGACAGGGGTGGCAAGAGACCCAGAACTTC. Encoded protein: CASSSGQGWQETQNF.

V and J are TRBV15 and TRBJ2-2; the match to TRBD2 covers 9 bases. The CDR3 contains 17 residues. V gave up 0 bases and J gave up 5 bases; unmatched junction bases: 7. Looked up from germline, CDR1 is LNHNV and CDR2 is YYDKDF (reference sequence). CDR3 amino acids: CATSRDGAGGPTGELFF. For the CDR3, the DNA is TGTGCCACCAGCAGAGATGGTGCGGGAGGGCCGACCGGGGAGCTGTTTTTT.